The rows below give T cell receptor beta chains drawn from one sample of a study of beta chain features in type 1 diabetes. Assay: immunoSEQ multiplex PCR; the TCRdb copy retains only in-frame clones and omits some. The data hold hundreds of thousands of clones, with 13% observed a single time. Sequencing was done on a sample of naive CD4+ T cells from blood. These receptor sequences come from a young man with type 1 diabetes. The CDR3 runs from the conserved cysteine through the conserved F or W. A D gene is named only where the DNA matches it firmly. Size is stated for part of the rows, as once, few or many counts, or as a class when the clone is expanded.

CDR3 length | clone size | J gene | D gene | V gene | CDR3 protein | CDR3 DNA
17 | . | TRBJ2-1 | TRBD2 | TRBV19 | CASSIDPSGSSYNEQFF | TGTGCCAGTAGTATAGATCCTAGCGGGAGCTCCTACAATGAGCAGTTCTTC
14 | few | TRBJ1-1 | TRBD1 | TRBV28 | CASTPGQGKAEAFF | TGTGCCAGCACCCCCGGACAGGGTAAGGCTGAAGCTTTCTTT
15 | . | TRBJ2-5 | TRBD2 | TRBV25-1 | CASSEGLAGVETQYF | TGTGCCAGCAGTGAAGGACTAGCGGGGGTAGAGACCCAGTACTTC
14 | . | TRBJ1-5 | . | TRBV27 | CASRPGNGNQPQHF | TGTGCCAGCAGACCAGGGAACGGCAATCAGCCCCAGCATTTT
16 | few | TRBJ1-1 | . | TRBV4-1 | CASSQDLTEVVTEAFF | TGCGCCAGCAGCCAAGATCTGACCGAAGTGGTCACTGAAGCTTTCTTT
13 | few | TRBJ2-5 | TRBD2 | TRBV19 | CATRDSGRETQYF | TGTGCCACCAGGGACTCCGGGAGGGAGACCCAGTACTTC
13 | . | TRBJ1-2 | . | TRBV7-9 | CASSLGPIYGYTF | TGTGCCAGCAGCTTGGGTCCGATCTATGGCTACACCTTC
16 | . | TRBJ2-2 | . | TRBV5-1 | CASSLGTAGNTGELFF | TGCGCCAGCAGCTTGGGGACTGCGGGGAACACCGGGGAGCTGTTTTTT
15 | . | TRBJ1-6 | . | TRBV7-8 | CASSLSSGLNSPLHF | TGTGCCAGCAGCTTAAGTTCTGGGCTGAATTCACCCCTCCACTTT
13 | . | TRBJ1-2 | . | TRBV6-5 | CASSLPGAYGYTF | TGTGCCAGCAGCCTACCTGGGGCCTATGGCTACACCTTC
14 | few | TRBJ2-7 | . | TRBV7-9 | CASSLVSGSYEQYF | TGTGCCAGCAGCTTAGTGTCAGGTTCCTACGAGCAGTACTTC
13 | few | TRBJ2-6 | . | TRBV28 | CASAIDGANVLTF | TGTGCCAGCGCTATAGACGGGGCCAACGTCCTGACTTTC
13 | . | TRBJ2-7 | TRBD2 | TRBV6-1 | CASRPGGKYEQYF | TGTGCCAGCAGACCGGGAGGTAAATACGAGCAGTACTTC
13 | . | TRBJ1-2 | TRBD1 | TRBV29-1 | CSDQPAGGDGYTF | TGCAGCGACCAACCCGCAGGGGGCGATGGCTACACCTTC
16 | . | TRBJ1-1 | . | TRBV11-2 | CASSFDFSWSNTEAFF | TGTGCCAGCAGCTTCGATTTTTCCTGGTCGAACACTGAAGCTTTCTTT
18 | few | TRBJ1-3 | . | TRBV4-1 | CASSQVAGGKGAGNTIYF | TGCGCCAGCAGCCAGGTGGCCGGTGGTAAGGGGGCTGGAAACACCATATATTTT
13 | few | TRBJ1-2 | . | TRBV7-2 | CASSPRGAYGYTF | TGTGCCAGCAGCCCGAGGGGGGCCTATGGCTACACCTTC